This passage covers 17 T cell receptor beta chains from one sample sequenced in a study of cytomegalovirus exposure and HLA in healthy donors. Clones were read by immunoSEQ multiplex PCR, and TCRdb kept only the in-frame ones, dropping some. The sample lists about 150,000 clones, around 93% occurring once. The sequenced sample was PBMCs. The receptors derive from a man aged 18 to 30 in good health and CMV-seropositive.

The CDR3: CASSLVLASTDTQYF. The CDR3 nucleotides are TGTGCCAGCAGCTTGGTTCTAGCTAGCACAGATACGCAGTATTTT. The chain joins TRBV5-4 to TRBJ2-3; D might be TRBD2 (5 bases). The CDR3 totals 15 residues. Germline V gives CDR1 SGHNT, CDR2 YYREEE (reference sequence). Trimming removed 0 bases at V and 0 bases at J, with 8 bases between. The variable domain in full, with the rest retrieved from reference TRBV5-4 and TRBJ2-3, is ETGVTQSPTHLIKTRGQQVTLRCSSQSGHNTVSWYQQALGQGPQFIFQYYREEENGRGNFPPRFSGLQFPNYSSELNVNALELDDSALYLCASSLVLASTDTQYFGPGTRLTVL.

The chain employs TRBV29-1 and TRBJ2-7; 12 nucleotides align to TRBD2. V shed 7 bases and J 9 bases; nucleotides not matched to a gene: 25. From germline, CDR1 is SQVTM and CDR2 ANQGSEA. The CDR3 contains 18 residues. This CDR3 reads CSAPASGRAAFYPWVQYF. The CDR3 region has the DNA TGCAGCGCCCCCGCTAGCGGGAGGGCCGCTTTTTACCCGTGGGTGCAGTACTTC.

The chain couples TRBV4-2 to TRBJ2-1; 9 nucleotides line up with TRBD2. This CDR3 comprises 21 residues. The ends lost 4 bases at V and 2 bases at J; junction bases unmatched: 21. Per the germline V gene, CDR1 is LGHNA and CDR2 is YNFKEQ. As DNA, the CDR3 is TGTGCCAGCAGCCTCGAAGAGGTAGCTAGCGGGACTCCACGGGCCTACAATGAGCAGTTCTTC. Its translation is CASSLEEVASGTPRAYNEQFF.

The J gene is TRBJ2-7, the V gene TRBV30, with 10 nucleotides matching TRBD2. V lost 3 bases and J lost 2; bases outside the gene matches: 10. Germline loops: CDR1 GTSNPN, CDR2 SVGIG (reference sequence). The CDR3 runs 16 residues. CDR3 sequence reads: CAWSITGLAIAYEQYF. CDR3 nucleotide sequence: TGTGCCTGGAGCATAACGGGACTAGCGATAGCCTACGAGCAGTACTTC.

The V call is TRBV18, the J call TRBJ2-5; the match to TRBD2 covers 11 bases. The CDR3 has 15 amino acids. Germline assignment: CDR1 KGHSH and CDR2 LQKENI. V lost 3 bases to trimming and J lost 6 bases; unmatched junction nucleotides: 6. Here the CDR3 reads CASSPGTSGSQTQYF. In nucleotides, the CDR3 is TGTGCCAGCTCACCCGGGACTAGCGGAAGTCAGACCCAGTACTTC.

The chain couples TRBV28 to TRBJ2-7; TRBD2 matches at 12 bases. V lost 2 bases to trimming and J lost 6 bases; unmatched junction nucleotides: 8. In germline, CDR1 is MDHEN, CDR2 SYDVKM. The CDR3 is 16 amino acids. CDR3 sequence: CASSLKRLAGGFEQYF. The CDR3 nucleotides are TGTGCCAGCAGTTTAAAAAGGCTAGCGGGAGGGTTCGAGCAGTACTTC.

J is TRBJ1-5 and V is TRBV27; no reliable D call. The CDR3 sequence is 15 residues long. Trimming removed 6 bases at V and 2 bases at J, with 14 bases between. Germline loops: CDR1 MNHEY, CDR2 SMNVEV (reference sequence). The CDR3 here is CASSPGTAGNQPQHF. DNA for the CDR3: TGTGCCAGCAGCCCTGGTACTGCGGGCAATCAGCCCCAGCATTTT.

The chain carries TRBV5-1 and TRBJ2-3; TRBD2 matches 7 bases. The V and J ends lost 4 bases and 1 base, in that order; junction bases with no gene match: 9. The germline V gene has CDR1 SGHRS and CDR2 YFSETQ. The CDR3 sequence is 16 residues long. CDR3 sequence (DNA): TGCGCCAGCAGCCCCGGCGGGAGTTTCGGCACAGATACGCAGTATTTT. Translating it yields CASSPGGSFGTDTQYF.

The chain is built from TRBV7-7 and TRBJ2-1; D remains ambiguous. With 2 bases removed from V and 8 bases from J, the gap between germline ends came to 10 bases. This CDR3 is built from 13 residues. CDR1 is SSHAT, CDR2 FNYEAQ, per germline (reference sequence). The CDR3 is CASSLYNQDEQFF. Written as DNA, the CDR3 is TGTGCCAGCAGCTTATATAACCAGGATGAGCAGTTCTTC.

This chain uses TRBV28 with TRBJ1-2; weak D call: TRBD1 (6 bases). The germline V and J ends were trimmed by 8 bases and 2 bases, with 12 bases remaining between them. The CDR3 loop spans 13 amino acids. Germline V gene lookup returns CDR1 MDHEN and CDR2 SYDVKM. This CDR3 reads CASGRQENYGYTF. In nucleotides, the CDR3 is TGTGCCAGCGGGCGACAGGAGAACTATGGCTACACCTTC.

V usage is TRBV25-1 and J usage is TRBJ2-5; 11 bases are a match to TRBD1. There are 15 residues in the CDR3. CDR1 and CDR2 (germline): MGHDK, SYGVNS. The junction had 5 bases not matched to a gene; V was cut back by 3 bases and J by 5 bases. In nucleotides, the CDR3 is TGTGCCAGCAGTGATCCGGGACAGGGGGACGAGACCCAGTACTTC. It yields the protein CASSDPGQGDETQYF.

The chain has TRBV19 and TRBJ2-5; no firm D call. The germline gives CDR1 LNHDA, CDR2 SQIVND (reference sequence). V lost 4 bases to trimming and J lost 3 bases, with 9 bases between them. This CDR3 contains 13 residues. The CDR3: CASSTGYEETQYF. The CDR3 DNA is TGTGCCAGTAGTACGGGTTACGAAGAGACCCAGTACTTC.

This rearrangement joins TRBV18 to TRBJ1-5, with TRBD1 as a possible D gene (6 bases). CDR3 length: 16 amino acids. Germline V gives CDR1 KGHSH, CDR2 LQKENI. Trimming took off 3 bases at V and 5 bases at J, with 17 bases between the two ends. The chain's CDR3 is CASSPSRGATDQPQHF. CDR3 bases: TGTGCCAGCTCACCCTCGCGGGGGGCAACTGATCAGCCCCAGCATTTT.

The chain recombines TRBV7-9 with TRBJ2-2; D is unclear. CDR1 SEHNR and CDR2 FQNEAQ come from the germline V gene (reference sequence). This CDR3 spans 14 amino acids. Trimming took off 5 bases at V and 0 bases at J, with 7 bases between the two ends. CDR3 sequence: CASSISANTGELFF. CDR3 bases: TGTGCCAGCAGCATCTCCGCGAACACCGGGGAGCTGTTTTTT.

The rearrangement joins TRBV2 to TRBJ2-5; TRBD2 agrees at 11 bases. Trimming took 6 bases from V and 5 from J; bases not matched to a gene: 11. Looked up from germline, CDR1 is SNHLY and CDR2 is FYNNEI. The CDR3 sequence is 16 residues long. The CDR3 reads CASSSGLAEVRETQYF. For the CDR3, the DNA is TGTGCCAGCAGCTCGGGACTAGCGGAAGTTAGGGAGACCCAGTACTTC.

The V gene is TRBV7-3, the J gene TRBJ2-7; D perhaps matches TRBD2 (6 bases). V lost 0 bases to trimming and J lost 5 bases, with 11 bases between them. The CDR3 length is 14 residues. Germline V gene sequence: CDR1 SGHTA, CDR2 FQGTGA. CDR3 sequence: CASSLTGRGHEQYF. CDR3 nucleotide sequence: TGTGCCAGCAGCTTAACCGGGCGGGGCCACGAGCAGTACTTC.

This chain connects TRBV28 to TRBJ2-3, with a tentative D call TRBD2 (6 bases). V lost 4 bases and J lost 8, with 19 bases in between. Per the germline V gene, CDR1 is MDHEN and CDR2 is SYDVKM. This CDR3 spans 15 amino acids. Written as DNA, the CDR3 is TGTGCCAGCAGTTCCGGTAACGTACTAGCTGGTACGCAGTATTTT. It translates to CASSSGNVLAGTQYF.